One and the same sample provided the 8 T cell receptor beta chains below, sequenced in a study of T cells in Graves' hyperthyroidism and ophthalmopathy. RNA transcripts were the template for amplifying TCR beta CDR3 regions. A set of HTBI primers served as the primers for a first-round RT-PCR of the TCR CDR3. TCRdb ran MiXCR on the multiplex PCR reads and lists one entry per CDR3 protein. The repertoire holds a few hundred thousand distinct CDR3 sequences, with roughly 14% as singletons. Sequenced: blood. All receptors derive from a woman aged 25 to 39 with Graves' hyperthyroidism that later progressed to Graves' ophthalmopathy.

Ten or more counts support this clonotype. The V gene is TRBV18, the J gene TRBJ2-6; the D gene is possibly TRBD2 (6 bases). V was pared by 0 bases and J by 2 bases, with 11 bases between. There are 17 residues in the CDR3. CDR1 and CDR2 (germline): KGHSH, LQKENI. CDR3 residues: CASSPPEGRPGANVLTF. The CDR3 nucleotides read TGTGCCAGCTCACCACCGGAGGGACGCCCTGGGGCCAACGTCCTGACTTTC. The whole variable domain, filled in from reference TRBV18 and TRBJ2-6, reads NAGVMQNPRHLVRRRGQEARLRCSPMKGHSHVYWYRQLPEEGLKFMVYLQKENIIDESGMPKERFSAEFPKEGPSILRIQQVVRGDSAAYFCASSPPEGRPGANVLTFGAGSRLTVL.

This clonotype was counted a few times. The chain uses TRBV11-3 and TRBJ2-3, with TRBD2 identical over 9 bases. The CDR3 contains 16 residues. Looked up from germline, CDR1 is SGHNT and CDR2 is YENEEA. J gave up 5 bases and V 4 bases, and 10 bases lay outside the gene matches. The CDR3 sequence: CASSSFEREDRDTQYF. DNA for the CDR3: TGTGCCAGCAGCTCCTTTGAGCGGGAGGATAGAGATACGCAGTATTTT.

This clonotype was counted ten times or more. The rearrangement links TRBV28 to TRBJ2-1; maybe TRBD1 (6 bases). The CDR3 runs to 14 residues. The germline V and J ends were trimmed by 1 base and 8 bases, with 12 bases remaining between them. CDR1 is MDHEN, CDR2 SYDVKM, per germline. DNA for the CDR3: TGTGCCAGCAGTTTATCACAGGGCGGCTATGAGCAGTTCTTC. Protein sequence: CASSLSQGGYEQFF.

This clonotype was observed at least ten times. Here the CDR3 DNA reads TGTGCCAGCAGCCTCATGGTGACTCGGCAGTTCTTC. Its protein is CASSLMVTRQFF. The V and J genes are TRBV12-3 or TRBV12-4 and TRBJ2-1, with D uncertain. V shed 6 bases and J shed 12 bases, with 15 bases lying between them. This CDR3 contains 12 residues.

The chain uses TRBV6-1 and TRBJ2-7; D is unresolved. The CDR3 runs 14 residues. Germline V gives CDR1 MNHNS, CDR2 SASEGT. V lost 5 bases, J lost 0 bases, and 11 bases lay in between. CDR3 sequence: CASSSDSYSYEQYF. Written as DNA, the CDR3 is TGTGCCAGCAGTTCCGACTCGTACTCCTACGAGCAGTACTTC.

This clonotype has a count of ten or more. The V call is TRBV2, the J call TRBJ2-5; 10 bases line up with TRBD1. The CDR3 totals 15 residues. Germline loops: CDR1 SNHLY, CDR2 FYNNEI. The J segment lost 5 bases and the V segment lost 2 bases, leaving 5 bases of the junction unmatched. CDR3 amino acids: CASSERDRGVETQYF. The CDR3 DNA follows: TGTGCCAGCAGTGAAAGGGACAGGGGCGTGGAGACCCAGTACTTC.

Worth noting for this clonotype: This may come from a read error, since a much larger clone is one base off. J is TRBJ2-1 and V is TRBV28; D unresolved. CDR1 and CDR2 (germline): MDHEN, SYDVKM. Deletions cut 3 bases from V and 10 bases from J, with 7 bases between. CDR3 length: 11 residues. DNA for the CDR3: TGTGCCAGCAGTTTTCCGAGAGAGCAGTTCTTC. This codes for CASSFPREQFF.

V and J are TRBV10-1 and TRBJ2-1, with D hard to call. V was pared by 0 bases and J by 4 bases, with 13 bases between. Germline CDR1 and CDR2: WNHNN and SYGVQD (reference sequence). CDR3 length: 16 residues. The CDR3, as DNA: TGCGCCAGCAGTGAGTCGGCGTTAATTCCTTACAATGAGCAGTTCTTC. This translates into CASSESALIPYNEQFF.